This T cell receptor (beta chain) stems from a study of T cell changes during pregnancy in multiple sclerosis. The length of the CDR3 is 15 residues. Trimming shortened V by 3 bases and J by 6 bases, and 18 bases separated the two germline ends. The V gene's germline CDR1 is SEHNR and CDR2 FQNEAQ (reference sequence). Generated by immunoSEQ multiplex PCR, the TCRdb table keeps only in-frame clones and is missing some. The data show about 59,000 clones, with around 94% seen just once and over 2% held by the top ten. This specimen was CD8+ T cells from peripheral blood mononuclear cells, taken after pregnancy. This clonotype was sampled from a female donor with multiple sclerosis, enrolled in a pregnancy study. The chain uses TRBV7-9 and TRBJ2-7; a possible D gene is TRBD2 (7 bases). This CDR3 is CASSFGGGRQGEQYF. CDR3 in DNA: TGTGCCAGCAGCTTCGGGGGCGGGAGACAAGGCGAGCAGTACTTC.